The rows below give T cell receptor beta chains drawn from one sample of a study of T cells after yellow fever vaccination. Via MiXCR, TCRdb re-called the 5' RACE reads, giving one row per CDR3 protein. The data hold nearly 550,000 distinct CDR3 sequences, with over 15% observed a single time. The sample consisted of PBMCs, taken 15 days after the yellow fever booster vaccination. The receptors shown here come from a man aged 25 to 40 who received the YFV17D yellow fever vaccine. Both conserved end residues are part of each CDR3. The D gene is left open where the match is weak. Clone size is shown for a subset of rows, as once, few, many or a class of expanded clone.

cdr3_aa: CASQLDRGLAQPQHF
cdr3_nt: TGTGCCAGCCAACTCGACAGGGGATTGGCTCAGCCCCAGCATTTT
clone_size: NA
j_call: TRBJ1-5
d_call: TRBD1
v_call: TRBV12-3/TRBV12-4

cdr3_aa: CASSHNGDEQFF
cdr3_nt: TGTGCCAGCAGCCACAACGGTGATGAGCAGTTCTTC
clone_size: few
j_call: TRBJ2-1
d_call: NA
v_call: TRBV7-9

cdr3_aa: CSVEKPGGETQYF
cdr3_nt: TGCAGCGTTGAAAAGCCAGGGGGAGAGACCCAGTACTTC
clone_size: few
j_call: TRBJ2-5
d_call: TRBD1
v_call: TRBV29-1

cdr3_aa: CASSQDGTGDSTDTQYF
cdr3_nt: TGTGCCAGCAGCCAAGATGGGACAGGAGATAGCACAGATACGCAGTATTTT
clone_size: few
j_call: TRBJ2-3
d_call: TRBD1
v_call: TRBV4-2

cdr3_aa: CASSTKGDYGYTF
cdr3_nt: TGTGCCAGCAGCACTAAAGGGGACTATGGCTACACCTTC
clone_size: many
j_call: TRBJ1-2
d_call: NA
v_call: TRBV5-4

cdr3_aa: CSAGGGAPTDTQYF
cdr3_nt: TGCAGTGCTGGGGGCGGGGCTCCCACAGATACGCAGTATTTT
clone_size: few
j_call: TRBJ2-3
d_call: NA
v_call: TRBV20-1

cdr3_aa: CASRPTRTGSGSYTF
cdr3_nt: TGTGCCAGCAGACCGACTAGGACAGGGTCAGGTTCTTACACCTTC
clone_size: few
j_call: TRBJ1-2
d_call: TRBD1
v_call: TRBV6-1

cdr3_aa: CASSFGATNNEQFF
cdr3_nt: TGTGCCAGCAGTTTTGGGGCAACCAACAATGAGCAGTTCTTC
clone_size: NA
j_call: TRBJ2-1
d_call: NA
v_call: TRBV12-3/TRBV12-4

cdr3_aa: CASSSRGLPYNEQFF
cdr3_nt: TGTGCCAGCAGCTCAAGGGGGCTCCCCTACAATGAGCAGTTCTTC
clone_size: NA
j_call: TRBJ2-1
d_call: TRBD1
v_call: TRBV12-3/TRBV12-4

cdr3_aa: CASTPGLQRTGANVLTF
cdr3_nt: TGTGCCAGCACCCCCGGGTTACAGCGAACTGGGGCCAACGTCCTGACTTTC
clone_size: NA
j_call: TRBJ2-6
d_call: NA
v_call: TRBV6-2/TRBV6-3

cdr3_aa: CASSGGRGDIQYF
cdr3_nt: TGTGCCAGCAGCGGCGGGAGAGGAGACATTCAGTACTTC
clone_size: NA
j_call: TRBJ2-4
d_call: TRBD2
v_call: TRBV9

cdr3_aa: CANQGSRNEQYF
cdr3_nt: TGTGCCAACCAGGGATCCCGGAACGAGCAGTACTTC
clone_size: few
j_call: TRBJ2-7
d_call: NA
v_call: TRBV19

cdr3_aa: CSAGLVGNEQFF
cdr3_nt: TGCAGTGCAGGTCTAGTCGGTAATGAGCAGTTCTTC
clone_size: few
j_call: TRBJ2-1
d_call: NA
v_call: TRBV20-1

cdr3_aa: CASSLDGTENSPLHF
cdr3_nt: TGTGCCAGCAGCTTAGATGGGACAGAGAATTCACCCCTCCACTTT
clone_size: NA
j_call: TRBJ1-6
d_call: TRBD1
v_call: TRBV7-9

cdr3_aa: CASSGSGGGRYEQYF
cdr3_nt: TGTGCCAGCAGTGGTTCAGGTGGGGGTAGGTACGAGCAGTACTTC
clone_size: NA
j_call: TRBJ2-7
d_call: NA
v_call: TRBV28

cdr3_aa: CASSISPGVTGELFF
cdr3_nt: TGTGCCAGTAGTATATCCCCAGGGGTCACCGGGGAGCTGTTTTTT
clone_size: few
j_call: TRBJ2-2
d_call: NA
v_call: TRBV19

cdr3_aa: CASSVGISGFGEQFF
cdr3_nt: TGTGCCAGCAGCGTAGGTATCAGCGGGTTCGGGGAGCAGTTCTTC
clone_size: few
j_call: TRBJ2-1
d_call: NA
v_call: TRBV9

cdr3_aa: CSVGGANTEAFF
cdr3_nt: TGCAGCGTTGGGGGGGCGAACACTGAAGCTTTCTTT
clone_size: NA
j_call: TRBJ1-1
d_call: NA
v_call: TRBV29-1

cdr3_aa: CASSRRTGGGETQYF
cdr3_nt: TGTGCCAGCAGTCGCCGGACAGGGGGTGGTGAGACCCAGTACTTC
clone_size: NA
j_call: TRBJ2-5
d_call: TRBD1
v_call: TRBV12-3/TRBV12-4

cdr3_aa: CSARDFNLETQYF
cdr3_nt: TGCAGTGCTAGAGATTTTAATTTGGAGACCCAGTACTTC
clone_size: few
j_call: TRBJ2-5
d_call: NA
v_call: TRBV20-1

cdr3_aa: CASSLTGGQSYNEQFF
cdr3_nt: TGTGCCAGCAGCTTAACAGGGGGACAGTCATACAATGAGCAGTTCTTC
clone_size: NA
j_call: TRBJ2-1
d_call: TRBD1
v_call: TRBV7-2

cdr3_aa: CASSFSRTGEQFF
cdr3_nt: TGTGCCAGCAGCTTCTCGCGGACGGGTGAGCAGTTCTTC
clone_size: few
j_call: TRBJ2-1
d_call: NA
v_call: TRBV7-2

cdr3_aa: CASSHRGTGGGSSYEQYF
cdr3_nt: TGCGCCAGCAGTCATCGGGGTACAGGGGGGGGAAGCTCCTACGAGCAGTACTTC
clone_size: NA
j_call: TRBJ2-7
d_call: NA
v_call: TRBV23-1

cdr3_aa: CASSGLTSYNEQFF
cdr3_nt: TGTGCCAGCAGTGGACTCACCTCCTACAATGAGCAGTTCTTC
clone_size: NA
j_call: TRBJ2-1
d_call: NA
v_call: TRBV27

cdr3_aa: CSARDGQGGTGELFF
cdr3_nt: TGCAGTGCTAGAGATGGGCAGGGTGGAACCGGGGAGCTGTTTTTT
clone_size: few
j_call: TRBJ2-2
d_call: NA
v_call: TRBV20-1

cdr3_aa: CASSRGRVGTEAFF
cdr3_nt: TGCGCCAGCAGTCGCGGCAGGGTTGGCACTGAAGCTTTCTTT
clone_size: few
j_call: TRBJ1-1
d_call: NA
v_call: TRBV10-1

cdr3_aa: CASSHGNTEAFF
cdr3_nt: TGTGCCAGCAGCCATGGAAACACTGAAGCTTTCTTT
clone_size: NA
j_call: TRBJ1-1
d_call: NA
v_call: TRBV3-1

cdr3_aa: CSTVGGQETQYF
cdr3_nt: TGCAGCACCGTGGGCGGTCAAGAGACCCAGTACTTC
clone_size: NA
j_call: TRBJ2-5
d_call: NA
v_call: TRBV20-1

cdr3_aa: CASSARTRTYNEQFF
cdr3_nt: TGTGCCAGCAGCGCAAGGACTAGAACCTACAATGAGCAGTTCTTC
clone_size: few
j_call: TRBJ2-1
d_call: NA
v_call: TRBV21-1

cdr3_aa: CASSFHREGEQYF
cdr3_nt: TGTGCCAGTAGTTTCCACAGGGAAGGCGAGCAGTACTTC
clone_size: few
j_call: TRBJ2-7
d_call: NA
v_call: TRBV19

cdr3_aa: CASSLETSGLDTQYF
cdr3_nt: TGTGCCAGCAGCTTGGAGACTAGCGGGTTGGATACGCAGTATTTT
clone_size: NA
j_call: TRBJ2-3
d_call: TRBD2
v_call: TRBV11-1

cdr3_aa: CASSQSGTSCSSEQFF
cdr3_nt: TGCGCCAGCAGTCAATCAGGGACTAGTTGTTCAAGCGAGCAGTTCTTC
clone_size: NA
j_call: TRBJ2-1
d_call: TRBD2
v_call: TRBV23-1

cdr3_aa: CASSYENTGELFF
cdr3_nt: TGTGCCAGCAGTTACGAGAACACCGGGGAGCTGTTTTTT
clone_size: NA
j_call: TRBJ2-2
d_call: NA
v_call: TRBV6-5

cdr3_aa: CASSISADAYNEQFF
cdr3_nt: TGTGCCAGTAGTATAAGCGCCGATGCCTACAATGAGCAGTTCTTC
clone_size: NA
j_call: TRBJ2-1
d_call: NA
v_call: TRBV19

cdr3_aa: CSAQAGTSVEETQYF
cdr3_nt: TGCAGCGCCCAAGCCGGGACTAGCGTAGAAGAGACCCAGTACTTC
clone_size: NA
j_call: TRBJ2-5
d_call: TRBD2
v_call: TRBV29-1

cdr3_aa: CSASIGTVSYEQYF
cdr3_nt: TGCAGTGCTAGTATCGGGACAGTAAGTTACGAGCAGTACTTC
clone_size: few
j_call: TRBJ2-7
d_call: TRBD1
v_call: TRBV20-1

cdr3_aa: CASSLGAGGTTQYF
cdr3_nt: TGTGCCAGCAGCTTAGGGGCCGGGGGGACGACCCAGTACTTC
clone_size: few
j_call: TRBJ2-5
d_call: TRBD2
v_call: TRBV7-2

cdr3_aa: CASSEYSDRSQFF
cdr3_nt: TGTGCCAGCAGTGAATACTCTGATCGCTCGCAGTTCTTC
clone_size: few
j_call: TRBJ2-1
d_call: NA
v_call: TRBV25-1

cdr3_aa: CASSPSRLGTGELFF
cdr3_nt: TGTGCCAGTAGTCCCTCCCGGTTAGGTACCGGGGAGCTGTTTTTT
clone_size: NA
j_call: TRBJ2-2
d_call: NA
v_call: TRBV19

cdr3_aa: CASSMGRYGYTF
cdr3_nt: TGTGCCAGCAGCATGGGACGCTATGGCTACACCTTC
clone_size: few
j_call: TRBJ1-2
d_call: NA
v_call: TRBV12-3/TRBV12-4

cdr3_aa: CATSLGGSGAYNEQFF
cdr3_nt: TGTGCCACCAGCCTGGGGGGGAGTGGTGCCTACAATGAGCAGTTCTTC
clone_size: NA
j_call: TRBJ2-1
d_call: TRBD2
v_call: TRBV24-1

cdr3_aa: CASSQGSDTDTQYF
cdr3_nt: TGCGCCAGCAGCCAAGGGTCAGACACAGATACGCAGTATTTT
clone_size: many
j_call: TRBJ2-3
d_call: NA
v_call: TRBV4-3

cdr3_aa: CASSPRPAWGNEQFF
cdr3_nt: TGTGCCAGCAGCCCCCGACCGGCTTGGGGGAATGAGCAGTTCTTC
clone_size: few
j_call: TRBJ2-1
d_call: NA
v_call: TRBV6-1

cdr3_aa: CASSLGVEIGDTQYF
cdr3_nt: TGCGCCAGCAGCTTGGGGGTAGAAATCGGCGATACGCAGTATTTT
clone_size: many
j_call: TRBJ2-3
d_call: NA
v_call: TRBV5-1

cdr3_aa: CSASALAGRDTQYF
cdr3_nt: TGCAGTGCTAGCGCCCTAGCGGGCAGAGATACGCAGTATTTT
clone_size: few
j_call: TRBJ2-3
d_call: TRBD2
v_call: TRBV20-1

cdr3_aa: CSARDRSGSSTDTQYF
cdr3_nt: TGCAGTGCTAGAGATCGAAGCGGGAGTAGCACAGATACGCAGTATTTT
clone_size: few
j_call: TRBJ2-3
d_call: TRBD2
v_call: TRBV20-1

cdr3_aa: CASSWSGTEVYNEQFF
cdr3_nt: TGCGCCAGCAGCTGGTCCGGGACAGAGGTCTACAATGAGCAGTTCTTC
clone_size: few
j_call: TRBJ2-1
d_call: TRBD1
v_call: TRBV5-1

cdr3_aa: CASSSGVITGELFF
cdr3_nt: TGTGCCAGCAGTTCGGGGGTCATCACCGGGGAGCTGTTTTTT
clone_size: NA
j_call: TRBJ2-2
d_call: NA
v_call: TRBV27

cdr3_aa: CATTGTRHLNTEAFF
cdr3_nt: TGTGCCACCACCGGAACTCGACACCTTAACACTGAAGCTTTCTTT
clone_size: NA
j_call: TRBJ1-1
d_call: NA
v_call: TRBV15

cdr3_aa: CASTKAGGPSEQFF
cdr3_nt: TGTGCCAGCACAAAGGCGGGAGGGCCGAGTGAGCAGTTCTTC
clone_size: few
j_call: TRBJ2-1
d_call: TRBD2
v_call: TRBV9

cdr3_aa: CATGNNEQFF
cdr3_nt: TGTGCCACGGGAAACAATGAGCAGTTCTTC
clone_size: few
j_call: TRBJ2-1
d_call: NA
v_call: TRBV14

cdr3_aa: CSATHNQRSPYTQYF
cdr3_nt: TGCAGTGCCACCCATAACCAGCGTTCCCCGTATACTCAGTATTTT
clone_size: NA
j_call: TRBJ2-3
d_call: NA
v_call: TRBV20-1

cdr3_aa: CSARDLSGGNTDTQYF
cdr3_nt: TGCAGTGCTAGAGATCTATCGGGCGGGAACACAGATACGCAGTATTTT
clone_size: few
j_call: TRBJ2-3
d_call: NA
v_call: TRBV20-1

cdr3_aa: CSVNRRETQYF
cdr3_nt: TGCAGTGTGAACCGGAGAGAGACCCAGTACTTC
clone_size: few
j_call: TRBJ2-5
d_call: NA
v_call: TRBV20-1

cdr3_aa: CASSQQGYSNQPQHF
cdr3_nt: TGTGCCAGCAGCCAACAGGGCTATAGCAATCAGCCCCAGCATTTT
clone_size: NA
j_call: TRBJ1-5
d_call: NA
v_call: TRBV3-1

cdr3_aa: CAILKGYEQYF
cdr3_nt: TGCGCTATATTAAAGGGTTACGAGCAGTACTTC
clone_size: few
j_call: TRBJ2-7
d_call: NA
v_call: TRBV29-1